Below are 29 T cell receptor beta chains sequenced from a single sample in a study of vaccination effects on CD4 cells after COVID-19. Assay used: immunoSEQ multiplex PCR; TCRdb lists only in-frame clones, some missing. The data hold tens of thousands of clones, with 82% observed a single time. CD4+ T cell isolation took place after 10 days of culture. No antigens are known for them. This specimen was CD4+ T cells from PBMCs cultured without peptide, taken before COVID-19 vaccination. These receptor sequences come from a human donor who received a COVID-19 vaccine.

This chain joins TRBV9 and TRBJ2-6; D is ambiguous. The germline V gene has CDR1 SGDLS and CDR2 YYNGEE. Deletions cut 0 bases from V and 1 base from J, with 14 bases between. CDR3 size: 18 residues. CDR3 in DNA: TGTGCCAGCAGCGTAGTCCCGGACCTCCTATCTGGGGCCAACGTCCTGACTTTC. It codes for CASSVVPDLLSGANVLTF.

This chain connects TRBV7-2 to TRBJ1-2; D is ambiguous. The germline V gene encodes CDR1 SGHTA and CDR2 FQGNSA. Trimming removed 3 bases from V and 0 bases from J, with 17 bases in between. This CDR3 region has 17 residues. CDR3: CASSLFRRADSNYGYTF. DNA of the CDR3: TGTGCCAGCAGCTTGTTCCGCCGGGCGGACTCTAACTATGGCTACACCTTC.

The V gene is TRBV7-3, the J gene TRBJ2-1; 9 positions match TRBD1. Germline CDR1 SGHTA, CDR2 FQGTGA. Trimming at V came to 4 bases and at J to 3 bases, leaving 4 bases not matched to a gene. There are 15 residues in the CDR3. CDR3 sequence reads: CASSSDRGLYNEQFF. The CDR3 nucleotides are TGTGCCAGCAGCTCGGACAGGGGTCTCTACAATGAGCAGTTCTTC.

This clone was counted a few times. The chain has TRBV11-2 and TRBJ2-2; D is perhaps TRBD1 or TRBD2 (5 bases each). CDR1 is SGHAT and CDR2 is FQNNGV in the germline V gene. The CDR3 totals 16 residues. The germline V and J ends were trimmed by 2 bases and 5 bases, with 15 bases remaining between them. CDR3 nucleotide sequence: TGTGCCAGCAGCTTAAGAGCTACTGGGGGAACCGGGGAGCTGTTTTTT. Protein: CASSLRATGGTGELFF. The variable domain in full, completed from reference TRBV11-2 and TRBJ2-2, reads EAGVAQSPRYKIIEKRQSVAFWCNPISGHATLYWYQQILGQGPKLLIQFQNNGVVDDSQLPKDRFSAERLKGVDSTLKIQPAKLEDSAVYLCASSLRATGGTGELFFGEGSRLTVL.

V gene TRBV7-2 combines with J gene TRBJ1-2, with 9 bases that match TRBD1. Germline-derived CDR1 and CDR2 are SGHTA and FQGNSA. The CDR3 has 13 amino acids. V shed 5 bases, J shed 6 bases, and the junction held 4 bases outside the gene matches. The DNA for the CDR3 is TGTGCCAGCAGCCCAGGACAGGGGCATGGCTACACCTTC. It yields the protein CASSPGQGHGYTF.

The chain combines TRBV2 with TRBJ1-6; D not resolved. The V end lost 3 bases, the J end lost 6 bases, and 12 bases lay between the germline ends. The CDR3 totals 15 residues. Germline V gene sequence: CDR1 SNHLY, CDR2 FYNNEI. The CDR3 DNA reads TGTGCCAGCAGTGATCGAGGGATCGGTAATTCACCCCTCCACTTT. This codes for CASSDRGIGNSPLHF.

V gene TRBV9 combines with J gene TRBJ1-3, with D maybe TRBD1 (5 bases). There are 14 residues in the CDR3. Trimming took 0 bases from V and 3 from J, leaving 7 bases between them. Germline lookup yields CDR1 SGDLS and CDR2 YYNGEE. The CDR3 nucleotides read TGTGCCAGCAGCGTAGTAGGGGATGGAAACACCATATATTTT. Amino acid sequence: CASSVVGDGNTIYF.

The gene calls are TRBV5-6 and TRBJ2-2; D is perhaps TRBD2 (6 bases). The CDR3 loop spans 14 amino acids. V was shortened by 4 bases and J by 6 bases, with 13 bases between the two germline ends. CDR1 is SGHDT, CDR2 YYEEEE, per germline. The CDR3 here is CASSRDGGAGELFF. CDR3 nucleotides: TGTGCCAGCAGCCGCGACGGGGGAGCCGGGGAGCTGTTTTTT.

This clone was observed a few times. V gene TRBV10-1 combines with J gene TRBJ1-3; TRBD1 aligns across 8 bases. The CDR3 totals 15 residues. CDR1 WNHNN and CDR2 SYGVQD come from the germline V gene (reference sequence). Trimming cost V 6 bases and J 7 bases; bases outside gene matches: 11. The CDR3, as DNA: TGCGCCAGCAGGGTACCGGGACAGGACCGGAACACCATATATTTT. Encoded protein: CASRVPGQDRNTIYF.

The chain uses TRBV5-1 and TRBJ2-6; the match to TRBD1 covers 7 bases. The CDR3 contains 13 residues. Trimming took 4 bases from V and 12 from J; bases not matched to a gene: 7. From germline, CDR1 is SGHRS and CDR2 YFSETQ. Here the CDR3 reads CASSPGTVSVLTF. The CDR3 DNA is TGCGCCAGCAGCCCCGGGACAGTTAGCGTCCTGACTTTC.

The rearrangement joins TRBV7-2 to TRBJ2-3, with D unclear. Germline CDR1 is SGHTA and CDR2 is FQGNSA. V was pared by 5 bases and J by 2 bases, with 5 bases between. The CDR3 covers 12 residues. The CDR3 sequence is CASSAYTDTQYF. The CDR3 DNA sequence: TGTGCCAGCAGCGCATACACAGATACGCAGTATTTT. Full variable domain (rest looked up from reference TRBV7-2 and TRBJ2-3): GAGVSQSPSNKVTEKGKDVELRCDPISGHTALYWYRQSLGQGLEFLIYFQGNSAPDKSGLPSDRFSAERTGGSVSTLTIQRTQQEDSAVYLCASSAYTDTQYFGPGTRLTVL.

The chain combines TRBV15 with TRBJ2-3; 9 bases align to TRBD1. V shed 1 base, J shed 5 bases, and the junction held 10 bases outside the gene matches. CDR3 size: 17 residues. The germline CDR1 and CDR2 sequences are LNHNV and YYDKDF (reference sequence). CDR3 nucleotides: TGTGCCACCAGCAGAGCTACAGGGGGCCCTCTGGGAGATACGCAGTATTTT. Translating gives CATSRATGGPLGDTQYF.

The chain has TRBV3-1 (or the pseudogene TRBV3-2) and TRBJ1-2; D remains unclear. From germline, CDR1 is LGHDT and CDR2 YNNKEL (reference sequence). The CDR3 totals 14 residues. V was trimmed by 0 bases and J by 8 bases, leaving 13 bases between them. The CDR3 reads CASSQDQRGTGYTF. The CDR3 region has the DNA TGTGCCAGCAGCCAAGATCAACGGGGTACCGGCTACACCTTC.

This chain links TRBV6-5 with TRBJ1-2; D unclear. The germline V gene has CDR1 MNHEY and CDR2 SVGAGI. This CDR3 comprises 11 residues. Trimming removed 7 bases from V and 2 bases from J, with 5 bases in between. CDR3 residues: CASNTNYGYTF. CDR3 DNA: TGTGCCAGCAACACCAACTATGGCTACACCTTC.

The chain uses TRBV28 and TRBJ2-2; 8 positions match TRBD2. The CDR3 length is 16 residues. The V gene end was trimmed by 6 bases and the J gene end by 3 bases; junction bases not matched to a gene: 9. Per the germline V gene, CDR1 is MDHEN and CDR2 is SYDVKM. Written as DNA, the CDR3 is TGTGCCAGCAGCCGGTGGACTAGCCAAGACACCGGGGAGCTGTTTTTT. Translated, it gives CASSRWTSQDTGELFF.

This CDR3 reads CASSLDKSSGNTIYF. The CDR3 DNA follows: TGCGCCAGCAGCTTGGACAAGAGCTCTGGAAACACCATATATTTT. The chain carries TRBV5-1 and TRBJ1-3; D not certain. Germline V gene sequence: CDR1 SGHRS, CDR2 YFSETQ. The V end was cut by 0 bases, the J end by 0 bases, with 7 bases between. The length of the CDR3 is 15 residues. The full variable domain, in which reference TRBV5-1 and TRBJ1-3 provide the parts outside the CDR3, is KAGVTQTPRYLIKTRGQQVTLSCSPISGHRSVSWYQQTPGQGLQFLFEYFSETQRNKGNFPGRFSGRQFSNSRSEMNVSTLELGDSALYLCASSLDKSSGNTIYFGEGSWLTVV.

This clone appeared a single time. The chain joins TRBV4-2 to TRBJ2-3; tentatively, D is TRBD1 (7 bases). CDR1 and CDR2 from the germline V gene are LGHNA and YNFKEQ. The CDR3 spans 15 residues. The V end lost 4 bases, the J end lost 3 bases, and 14 bases lay between the germline ends. CDR3 amino acids: CASSPGDRDTDTQYF. The CDR3, as DNA: TGTGCCAGCAGCCCGGGAGACAGGGATACAGATACGCAGTATTTT.

The rearrangement uses TRBV4-3 and TRBJ1-1, with D possibly being TRBD1 (6 bases). From germline, CDR1 is LGHNA and CDR2 YSLEER. This CDR3 has 17 amino acids. The V gene lost 1 base and the J gene lost 0 bases, with 15 bases spanning the gap. The CDR3 DNA sequence: TGCGCCAGCAGCCAAGGCGTGCGACAGGCCATGAACACTGAAGCTTTCTTT. As protein: CASSQGVRQAMNTEAFF.

V usage is TRBV7-2 and J usage is TRBJ2-6; no clear D. CDR3 length equals 15 residues. Germline lookup yields CDR1 SGHTA and CDR2 FQGNSA. The V end was cut by 1 base, the J end by 0 bases, with 4 bases between. The CDR3 region is CASSLVPSGANVLTF. The CDR3, as DNA: TGTGCCAGCAGCTTAGTTCCCTCTGGGGCCAACGTCCTGACTTTC.

On this clone: Other nucleotide sequences in the sample specify the same CDR3. The rearrangement links TRBV5-1 to TRBJ2-5; 10 bases align to TRBD1. This CDR3 region has 16 residues. V was pared by 0 bases and J by 1 base, with 3 bases of the junction left unmatched. From germline, CDR1 is SGHRS and CDR2 YFSETQ. The CDR3 region has the DNA TGCGCCAGCAGCTTGGGGACAGGGGGTGCCCAAGAGACCCAGTACTTC. The encoded protein is CASSLGTGGAQETQYF.

The chain combines TRBV9 with TRBJ1-6; 8 bases line up with TRBD1. The CDR3 consists of 15 residues. Losses at the gene ends were 3 bases for V and 10 bases for J; bases not matched to a gene: 9. Looked up from germline, CDR1 is SGDLS and CDR2 is YYNGEE. This chain's CDR3 is CASSAGQGDGSPLHF. CDR3 DNA: TGTGCCAGCAGCGCAGGACAGGGCGATGGGTCACCCCTCCACTTT. Supplemented by reference TRBV9 and TRBJ1-6, the full variable domain reads DSGVTQTPKHLITATGQRVTLRCSPRSGDLSVYWYQQSLDQGLQFLIQYYNGEERAKGNILERFSAQQFPDLHSELNLSSLELGDSALYFCASSAGQGDGSPLHFGNGTRLTVT.

CDR3 in DNA: TGCAGCGTTGAAAGGCCCCAGGGGTTGGTGAACTATGGCTACACCTTC. Residues: CSVERPQGLVNYGYTF. The chain combines TRBV29-1 with TRBJ1-2; possible D gene TRBD1, 6 bases. Germline V gives CDR1 SQVTM, CDR2 ANQGSEA. The CDR3 is made up of 16 amino acids. V was cut by 2 bases and J by 2 bases, with 18 bases left in between.

DNA of the CDR3: TGTGCCAGCAGCTCAGGACAGGGCTCAAATACGCAGTATTTT. Its translation is CASSSGQGSNTQYF. The chain carries TRBV9 and TRBJ2-3; TRBD1 matches at 8 bases. The ends lost 4 bases at V and 7 bases at J; junction bases unmatched: 8. Germline V gives CDR1 SGDLS, CDR2 YYNGEE. CDR3 length equals 14 residues.

This rearrangement joins TRBV5-1 to TRBJ2-2, with 11 nucleotides matching TRBD1. This CDR3 has 14 amino acids. Losses at the gene ends were 5 bases for V and 7 bases for J; bases not matched to a gene: 4. The germline gives CDR1 SGHRS, CDR2 YFSETQ. DNA of the CDR3: TGCGCCAGCAGGGGACAGGGGGAACTCGGGGAGCTGTTTTTT. Its protein product is CASRGQGELGELFF.

The chain employs TRBV7-3 and TRBJ2-1; no definite D call. CDR3 length: 16 amino acids. Trimming shortened V by 4 bases and J by 0 bases, and 13 bases separated the two germline ends. CDR1 and CDR2 from the germline V gene are SGHTA and FQGTGA. The CDR3 bases are TGTGCCAGCAGCTCCTCTGGCGCGAGCTCCTACAATGAGCAGTTCTTC. It specifies CASSSSGASSYNEQFF.

This clone was seen only once. The chain uses TRBV5-1 and TRBJ2-3; no definite D call. Trimming removed 0 bases at V and 1 base at J, with 12 bases between. This CDR3 comprises 16 residues. From germline, CDR1 is SGHRS and CDR2 YFSETQ. As DNA, the CDR3 is TGCGCCAGCAGCTTGGCCGTGGGCGTGGGCACAGATACGCAGTATTTT. As protein: CASSLAVGVGTDTQYF.

This chain links TRBV5-1 with TRBJ2-5; TRBD2 aligns across 8 bases. Per germline, CDR1 SGHRS and CDR2 YFSETQ. V trimming: 0 bases; J trimming: 2 bases; junction bases outside the gene matches: 9. This CDR3 comprises 17 residues. The CDR3 reads CASSLAGSAGGQETQYF. The CDR3 DNA is TGCGCCAGCAGCTTGGCGGGCTCGGCGGGGGGTCAAGAGACCCAGTACTTC.

The chain couples TRBV18 to TRBJ2-3; TRBD2 aligns across 12 bases. The V gene end was trimmed by 4 bases and the J gene end by 5 bases; junction bases not matched to a gene: 7. Germline-derived CDR1 and CDR2 are KGHSH and LQKENI. The CDR3 length is 16 residues. CDR3 loop: CASSRSSGGAEDTQYF. The CDR3 nucleotides read TGTGCCAGCTCACGATCTAGCGGGGGGGCAGAAGATACGCAGTATTTT.

The V call is TRBV6-6, the J call TRBJ1-1, with a possible D match to TRBD1 (5 bases). V was cut by 6 bases and J by 6 bases, with 17 bases left in between. Germline CDR1 reads MNHNY; CDR2 reads SVGAGI (reference sequence). CDR3 length equals 14 residues. The CDR3 sequence: CASRLAGGSSEAFF. CDR3 nucleotide sequence: TGTGCCAGCAGGCTGGCCGGGGGAAGCTCTGAAGCTTTCTTT.